This entry features one T cell receptor (beta chain) sequence. Its antigen is still unknown. The sample comes from a study of identical twins. Germline CDR1 and CDR2: MDHEN and SYDVKM. Trimming at V came to 7 bases and at J to 4 bases, leaving 3 bases not matched to a gene. The CDR3 has 13 amino acids. Study observations and caveats: For monozygotic twins, models underestimated out-of-frame TCR alpha sharing. Abundant beta clonotypes from cord blood had fewer insertions, unlike memory repertoires, which showed none.

Template switching added a universal primer site; cDNA carried unique molecular identifiers. One entry per CDR3 protein, called by TCRdb with MiXCR from the 5' RACE reads. Altogether around 490,000 distinct CDR3 sequences are present, over 11% being singletons, with the ten largest covering 0.98%. Another study also made use of these data, one on yellow fever vaccine responses in identical twins.

Sequenced input: CD4+ T cells sorted from blood. V and J are TRBV28 and TRBJ2-2; 7 bases are a match to TRBD2. This clonotype was sampled from a young woman in good health. The CDR3 DNA sequence: TGTGCCAGCAACGCGGGGGTCACCGGGGAGCTGTTTTTT. It translates to CASNAGVTGELFF.